This TCR beta chain was captured by sequencing in a study of cytomegalovirus exposure and HLA in healthy donors. Study-wide points: Some V segments (TRBV6-2 and TRBV6-3 among them) were excluded as indistinguishable. According to reports, the classifier identified cytomegalovirus status with high specificity and sensitivity.

V shed 2 bases and J shed 1 base, with 9 bases lying between them. The CDR3 runs to 15 residues. Per the germline V gene, CDR1 is SGHRS and CDR2 is YFSETQ. The PCR ran on 60 Vbeta and 13 Jbeta primers. TCRdb's copy holds only in-frame clones and misses some; the assay was immunoSEQ multiplex PCR. The repertoire has some 90,000 clones, 82% of them found once; the top ten carry 3.8%. About this clone itself: Its target is unknown.

The origin of this receptor is a middle-aged man in good health and CMV-seronegative. The chain combines TRBV5-1 with TRBJ2-2; D might be TRBD2 (6 bases). The sequencing input was PBMCs. Written as DNA, the CDR3 is TGCGCCAGCAGCTTCTTGCGGGAGAACACCGGGGAGCTGTTTTTT. This translates into CASSFLRENTGELFF.